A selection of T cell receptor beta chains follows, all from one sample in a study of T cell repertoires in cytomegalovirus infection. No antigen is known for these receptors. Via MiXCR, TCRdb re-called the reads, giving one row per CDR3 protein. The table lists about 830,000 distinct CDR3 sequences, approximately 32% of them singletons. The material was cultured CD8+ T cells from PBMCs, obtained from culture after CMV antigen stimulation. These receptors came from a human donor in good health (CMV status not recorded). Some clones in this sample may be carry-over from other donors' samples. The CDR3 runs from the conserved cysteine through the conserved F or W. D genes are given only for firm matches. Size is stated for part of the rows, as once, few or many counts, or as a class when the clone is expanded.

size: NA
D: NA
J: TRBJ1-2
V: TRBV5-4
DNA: TGTGCCAGCAGCTTGTTTCCGAGGGGCTACACCTTC
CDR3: CASSLFPRGYTF

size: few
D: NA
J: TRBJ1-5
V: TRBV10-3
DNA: TGTGCCATCAGTGAGACAATCCGGGACACATGGGAGCAGCCCCAGCATTTT
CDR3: CAISETIRDTWEQPQHF

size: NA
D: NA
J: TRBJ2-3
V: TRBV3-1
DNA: TGTGCCAGCAGCGAGGCTATCCGTACTTATGGCACAGATACGCAGTATTTT
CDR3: CASSEAIRTYGTDTQYF

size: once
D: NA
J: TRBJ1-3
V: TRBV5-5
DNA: TGTGCCAGCAGCCCGCGACTGGACCGAACCTCTGGAAACACCATATATTTT
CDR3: CASSPRLDRTSGNTIYF

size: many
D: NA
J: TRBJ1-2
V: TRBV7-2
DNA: TGTGCCAGCAGCTTGGACTCCCTAAGCGATGGCTACACCTTC
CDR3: CASSLDSLSDGYTF

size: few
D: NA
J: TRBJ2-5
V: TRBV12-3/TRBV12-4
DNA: TGTGCCAGCAGTTTAGGAGGGAGGCAGACCCAGTACTTC
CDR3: CASSLGGRQTQYF

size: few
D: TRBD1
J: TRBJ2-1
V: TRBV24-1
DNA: TGTGCCACCAGTGATTTGGACAGGGGGCGGTTCTTC
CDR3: CATSDLDRGRFF

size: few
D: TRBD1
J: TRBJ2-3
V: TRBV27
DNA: TGTGCCAGCAGTAAGACAGGGGTGGGCCCAGATACGCAGTATTTT
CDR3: CASSKTGVGPDTQYF

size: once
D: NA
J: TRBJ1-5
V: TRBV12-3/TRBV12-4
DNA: TGTGCCAGCCGGGACGGGATATATCAGCCCCAGCATTTT
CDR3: CASRDGIYQPQHF

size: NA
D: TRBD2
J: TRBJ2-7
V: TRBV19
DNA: TGTGCTAGTCGGGGGGTTACCTACGAGCAGTACTTC
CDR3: CASRGVTYEQYF

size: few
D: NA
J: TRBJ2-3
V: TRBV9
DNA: TGTGCCAGTAGCGCGGACGGGAGCACAGATACGCAGTATTTT
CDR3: CASSADGSTDTQYF

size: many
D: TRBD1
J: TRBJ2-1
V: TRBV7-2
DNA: TGTGCCAGCTTTTCACCGGGACAGGTATACAATGAGCAGTTCTTC
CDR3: CASFSPGQVYNEQFF

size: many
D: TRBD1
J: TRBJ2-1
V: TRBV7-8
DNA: TGTGCCAGCAGCCCACTAAGAGGGGACAGGGGAAACAATGAGCAGTTCTTC
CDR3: CASSPLRGDRGNNEQFF

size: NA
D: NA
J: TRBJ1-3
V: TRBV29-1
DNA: TGCAGCGTTGAATGGTTCCAGGACTCTAGAAACACCATATATTTT
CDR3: CSVEWFQDSRNTIYF

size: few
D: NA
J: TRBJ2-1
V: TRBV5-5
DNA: TGTGCCAGCAGCTTCCAGGGTGGAGGGTACAATGAGCAGTTCTTC
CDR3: CASSFQGGGYNEQFF

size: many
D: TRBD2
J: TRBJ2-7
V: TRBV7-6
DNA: TGTGCCAGCAGCACTAGCGGGGGGGCTTACGAGCAGTACTTC
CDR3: CASSTSGGAYEQYF

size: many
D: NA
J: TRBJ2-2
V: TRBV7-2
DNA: TGTGCCAGCAGCTCGCGGGCGGGGCACACCGGGGAGCTGTTTTTT
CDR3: CASSSRAGHTGELFF

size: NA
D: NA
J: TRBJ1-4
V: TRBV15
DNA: TGTGCCACCAGCGCTCCAGGGACTGAACGTGAAAAACTGTTTTTT
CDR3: CATSAPGTEREKLFF

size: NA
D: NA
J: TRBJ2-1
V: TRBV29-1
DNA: TGCAGCGTCGCCGTGGACAAGGGGGACAATGAGCAGTTCTTC
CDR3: CSVAVDKGDNEQFF

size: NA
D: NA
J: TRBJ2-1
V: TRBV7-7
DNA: TGTGCTAGCAGCTTAGAACGCGGAAACAATGAGCAGTTCTTC
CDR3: CASSLERGNNEQFF

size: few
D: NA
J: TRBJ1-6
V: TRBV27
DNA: TGTGCCAGCAGTTGGGTATCACAGAGCTCCTATAATTCACCCCTCCACTTT
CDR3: CASSWVSQSSYNSPLHF

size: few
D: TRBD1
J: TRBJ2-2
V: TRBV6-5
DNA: TGTGCCAGCAGTTACCCCGGGACAGGGGTTGGGGAGCTGTTTTTT
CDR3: CASSYPGTGVGELFF

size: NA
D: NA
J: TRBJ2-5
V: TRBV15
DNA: TGTGCCACCAGCACAGGCTACTTTATGCAAGAGACCCAGTACTTC
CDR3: CATSTGYFMQETQYF

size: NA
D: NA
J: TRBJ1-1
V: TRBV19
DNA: TGTGCCAGTAGTATAGGGCCCTCGAACACTGAAGCTTTCTTT
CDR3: CASSIGPSNTEAFF

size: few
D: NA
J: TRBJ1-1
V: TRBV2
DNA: TGTGCCAGCAGTGGATCGACGGAGAACACTGAAGCTTTCTTT
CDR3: CASSGSTENTEAFF

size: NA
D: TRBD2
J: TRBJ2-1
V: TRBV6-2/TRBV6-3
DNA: TGTGCCAGCAGCTTAGTTCGGGGGGTGTCCTACAATGAGCAGTTCTTC
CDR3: CASSLVRGVSYNEQFF

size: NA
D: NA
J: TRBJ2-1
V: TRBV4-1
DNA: TGCGCCAGCAGCCAAGATAAGAGAGGGGGCTCCTACAATGAGCAGTTCTTC
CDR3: CASSQDKRGGSYNEQFF

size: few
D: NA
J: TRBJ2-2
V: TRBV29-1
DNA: TGCAGCGGAGAGACGTCCCACGGGGAGCTGTTTTTT
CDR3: CSGETSHGELFF

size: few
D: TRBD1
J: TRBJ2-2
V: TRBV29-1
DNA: TGCAGCGCTACCGGACAGGGATTTAACACCGGGGAGCTGTTTTTT
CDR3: CSATGQGFNTGELFF

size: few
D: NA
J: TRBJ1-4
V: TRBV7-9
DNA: TGTGCCAGCAGCCCTCGCCCCCCCCATAATGAAAAACTGTTTTTT
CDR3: CASSPRPPHNEKLFF

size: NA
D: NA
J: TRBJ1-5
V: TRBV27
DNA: TGTGCCAGCAGTCCCCCCGCAGGGGCTCATCAGCCCCAGCATTTT
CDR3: CASSPPAGAHQPQHF

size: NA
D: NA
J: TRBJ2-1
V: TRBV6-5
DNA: TGTGCCAGCAGTTTTTCAGACTACAATGAGCAGTTCTTC
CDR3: CASSFSDYNEQFF

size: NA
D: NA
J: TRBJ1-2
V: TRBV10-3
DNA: TGTGCCATCAGTGAGTCGAGGGGCTACACCTTC
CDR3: CAISESRGYTF

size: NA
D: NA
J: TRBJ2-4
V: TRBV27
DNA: TGTGCCAGCAGGGGTTACAAAAACATTCAGTACTTC
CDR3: CASRGYKNIQYF

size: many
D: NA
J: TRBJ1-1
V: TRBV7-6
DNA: TGTGCCAGCAGCTTAGAGTCAGGGATCACTGAAGCTTTCTTT
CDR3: CASSLESGITEAFF

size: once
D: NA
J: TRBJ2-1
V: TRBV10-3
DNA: TGTGCCATCAGTGAGTCGGTCGATGAGCAGTTCTTC
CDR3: CAISESVDEQFF

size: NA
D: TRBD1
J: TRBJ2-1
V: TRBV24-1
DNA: TGTGCCACCAGTGAACCGGGACAGCCCTACAATGAGCAGTTCTTC
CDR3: CATSEPGQPYNEQFF

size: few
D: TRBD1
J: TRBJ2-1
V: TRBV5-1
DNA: TGCGCCAGCAGTCCTGGGACAGGGTTTATTATTAATGAGCAGTTCTTC
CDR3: CASSPGTGFIINEQFF

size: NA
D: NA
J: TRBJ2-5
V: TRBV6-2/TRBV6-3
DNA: TGTGCCAGCACAAACGGGGAGACCCAGTACTTC
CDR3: CASTNGETQYF

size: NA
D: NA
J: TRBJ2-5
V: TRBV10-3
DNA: TGTGCCATCAGTGAGCAGGTGGAGGGGCCGGAAGAGACCCAGTACTTC
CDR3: CAISEQVEGPEETQYF

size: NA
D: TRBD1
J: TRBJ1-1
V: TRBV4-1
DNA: TGCGCCAGCAGCCAAGCCAACAGGGGCGGCCTGACCACTGAAGCTTTCTTT
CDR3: CASSQANRGGLTTEAFF

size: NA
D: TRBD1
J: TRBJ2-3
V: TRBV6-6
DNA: TGTGCCAGCAGTTGGGACAGGGGGCGGACAGATACGCAGTATTTT
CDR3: CASSWDRGRTDTQYF

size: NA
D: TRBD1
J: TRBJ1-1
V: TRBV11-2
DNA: TGTGCCAGCAGATATTGGGACAGGTCGGTGGACACTGAAGCTTTCTTT
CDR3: CASRYWDRSVDTEAFF

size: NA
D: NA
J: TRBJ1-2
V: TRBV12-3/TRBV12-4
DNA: TGTGCCAGCAGCCCCAGGGCCAGGCATGGCTACACCTTC
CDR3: CASSPRARHGYTF

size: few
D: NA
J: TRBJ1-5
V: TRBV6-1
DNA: TGTGCCAGCAGGGCCCAGGGGCAGCCCCAGCATTTT
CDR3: CASRAQGQPQHF

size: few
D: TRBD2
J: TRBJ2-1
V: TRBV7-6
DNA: TGTGCCAGCAGCTTAGCGGTCGCTAGCGGGGGGGCCGGGCAGTTCTTC
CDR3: CASSLAVASGGAGQFF

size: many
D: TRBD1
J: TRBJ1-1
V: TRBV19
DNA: TGTGCCAGTAGTGTGGGACAGGGCCTAATGAACACTGAAGCTTTCTTT
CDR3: CASSVGQGLMNTEAFF

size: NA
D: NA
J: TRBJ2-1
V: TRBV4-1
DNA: TGCGCCAGCAGCCAATTCCGGGACGGAAGCTCCTACAATGAGCAGTTCTTC
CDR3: CASSQFRDGSSYNEQFF

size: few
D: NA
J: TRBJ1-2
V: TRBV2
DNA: TGTGCCAGCAGTGAAGCTTCGGCAGGGTACTATGGCTACACCTTC
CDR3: CASSEASAGYYGYTF

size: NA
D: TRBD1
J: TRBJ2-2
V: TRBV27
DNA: TGTGCCAGCAGGAGAGGCCCTGGGCAGGGGGCTTTATCCGGGGAGCTGTTTTTT
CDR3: CASRRGPGQGALSGELFF

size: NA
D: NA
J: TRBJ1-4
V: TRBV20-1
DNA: TGCAGTGCCCAGGACAGAGCCAATAATGAAAAACTGTTTTTT
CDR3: CSAQDRANNEKLFF

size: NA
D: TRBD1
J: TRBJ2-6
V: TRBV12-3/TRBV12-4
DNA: TGTGCCAGCAGTTCCACCACAGGGGACCGCTCTGGGGCCAACGTCCTGACTTTC
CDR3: CASSSTTGDRSGANVLTF